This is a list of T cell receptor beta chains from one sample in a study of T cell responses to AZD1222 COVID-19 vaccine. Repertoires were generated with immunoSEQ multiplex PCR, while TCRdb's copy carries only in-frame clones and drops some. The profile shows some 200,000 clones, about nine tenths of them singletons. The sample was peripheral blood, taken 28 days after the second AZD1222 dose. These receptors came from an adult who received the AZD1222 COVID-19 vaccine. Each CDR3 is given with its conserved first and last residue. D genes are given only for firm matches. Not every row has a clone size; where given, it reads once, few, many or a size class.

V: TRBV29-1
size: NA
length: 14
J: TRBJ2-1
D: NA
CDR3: CSVGSGGTYNEQFF
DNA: TGCAGCGTTGGCTCCGGGGGCACCTACAATGAGCAGTTCTTC

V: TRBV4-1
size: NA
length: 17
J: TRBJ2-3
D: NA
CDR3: CASSQDSVSLGRDTQYF
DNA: TGCGCCAGCAGCCAAGATTCAGTTTCGCTTGGCCGGGATACGCAGTATTTT

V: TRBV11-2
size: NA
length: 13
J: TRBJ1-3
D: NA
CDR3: CASSFSSQDTIYF
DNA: TGTGCCAGCAGCTTCTCTTCCCAGGACACCATATATTTT

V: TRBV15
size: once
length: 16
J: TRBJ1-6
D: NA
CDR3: CATSRGRPTVNSPLHF
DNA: TGTGCCACCAGCAGAGGTCGGCCGACAGTTAATTCACCCCTCCACTTT

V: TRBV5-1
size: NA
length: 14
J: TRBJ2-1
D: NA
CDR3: CASSLASPPNEQFF
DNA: TGCGCCAGCAGCTTGGCCTCGCCCCCCAACGAGCAGTTCTTC

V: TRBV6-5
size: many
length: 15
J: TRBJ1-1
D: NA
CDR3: CASSTTGILNTEAFF
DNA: TGTGCCAGCAGTACTACAGGGATCTTGAACACTGAAGCTTTCTTT

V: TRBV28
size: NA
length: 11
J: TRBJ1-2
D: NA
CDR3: CASSWGAGYTF
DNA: TGTGCCAGCAGTTGGGGGGCTGGCTACACCTTC

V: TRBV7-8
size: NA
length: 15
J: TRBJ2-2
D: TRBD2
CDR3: CASSLLEAGTGELFF
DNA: TGTGCCAGCAGCCTGCTGGAAGCGGGAACCGGGGAGCTGTTTTTT

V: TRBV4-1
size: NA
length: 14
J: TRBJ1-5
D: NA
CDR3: CASSQEPTVSPQHF
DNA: TGCGCCAGCAGCCAAGAACCGACCGTAAGTCCCCAGCATTTT

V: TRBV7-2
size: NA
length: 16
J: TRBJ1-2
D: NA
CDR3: CASSLEGAFSNYGYTF
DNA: TGTGCCAGCAGCTTAGAAGGGGCCTTCTCTAACTATGGCTACACCTTC

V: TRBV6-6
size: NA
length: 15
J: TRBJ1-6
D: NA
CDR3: CASSYEETFNSPLHF
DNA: TGTGCCAGCAGTTACGAGGAAACCTTTAATTCACCCCTCCACTTT

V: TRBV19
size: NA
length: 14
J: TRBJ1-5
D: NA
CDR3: CASSISQGNQPQHF
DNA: TGTGCCAGTAGTATCTCCCAGGGCAATCAGCCCCAGCATTTT

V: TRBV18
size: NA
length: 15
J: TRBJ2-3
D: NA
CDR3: CASSPTGEGPDTQYF
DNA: TGTGCCAGCTCACCAACAGGGGAGGGCCCAGATACGCAGTATTTT

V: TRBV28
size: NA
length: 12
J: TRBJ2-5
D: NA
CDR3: CASSRVRETQYF
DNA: TGTGCCAGCAGCAGGGTAAGGGAGACCCAGTACTTC